Here is one T cell receptor beta chain with its context. The entry originates in a study of shared clonotypes between healthy human individuals. Germline V gives CDR1 SGHTS, CDR2 YDEGEE. Trimming removed 3 bases at V and 6 bases at J, with 13 bases between. This CDR3 contains 14 residues. Measured with immunoSEQ multiplex PCR; TCRdb has only the in-frame clones, and not every one. Altogether 1.5 million to 1.9 million clones are present, approximately 98% being singletons, with the ten largest covering roughly 0.42%. The chain has TRBV5-8 and TRBJ2-4; no firm D call. Sample: naive CD4+ T cells sorted from blood. Documented subset: CD45RA+ positively selected. This sequence was found in a man younger than 40 in good health. CDR3 sequence reads: CASSWPGSLNIQYF. CDR3 nucleotide sequence: TGTGCCAGCAGCTGGCCCGGGTCATTAAACATTCAGTACTTC. Filled out from reference TRBV5-8 and TRBJ2-4, the complete variable domain reads EAGVTQSPTHLIKTRGQQATLRCSPISGHTSVYWYQQALGLGLQFLLWYDEGEERNRGNFPPRFSGRQFPNYSSELNVNALELEDSALYLCASSWPGSLNIQYFGAGTRLSVL.